Listed below are T cell receptor beta chains from one sample, sequenced in a study of technical replicates of blood from four donors. Libraries were prepared by immunoSEQ multiplex PCR; TCRdb keeps only in-frame clonotypes and omits some of them. The data hold roughly 50,000 clones, with 90% to 95% observed a single time. Sequenced material: PBMCs. All receptors derive from a human donor in good health. Some clones in this sample may be carry-over from other donors' samples. The CDR3 runs from the conserved cysteine through the conserved F or W. A D gene is named only where the DNA matches it firmly. The size of a clone is reported for some rows only, either as once, few or many, or as a class for expanded clones.

abundance: few; j_gene: TRBJ2-7; v_gene: TRBV7-2; d_gene: TRBD2; CDR3aa: CASSPRTSGVIGQYF; CDR3nt: TGTGCCAGCAGCCCCCGGACTAGCGGCGTAATAGGGCAGTACTTC
abundance: NA; j_gene: TRBJ1-4; v_gene: TRBV29-1; d_gene: TRBD1; CDR3aa: CSVVVVAGQVAEKLFF; CDR3nt: TGCAGCGTTGTTGTTGTCGCCGGACAGGTGGCTGAAAAACTGTTTTTT
abundance: NA; j_gene: TRBJ1-2; v_gene: TRBV6-5; d_gene: TRBD1; CDR3aa: CASSSRTGYYGYTF; CDR3nt: TGTGCCAGCAGTTCCCGGACAGGATACTATGGCTACACCTTC
abundance: NA; j_gene: TRBJ2-7; v_gene: TRBV9; d_gene: TRBD2; CDR3aa: CASSPRGSGTREQYF; CDR3nt: TGTGCCAGCAGCCCTCGTGGTAGCGGGACTCGCGAGCAGTACTTC
abundance: NA; j_gene: TRBJ1-1; v_gene: TRBV11-2; d_gene: TRBD1; CDR3aa: CASSHGWGQGLRNTEAFF; CDR3nt: TGTGCCAGCAGCCACGGCTGGGGACAGGGCTTAAGGAACACTGAAGCTTTCTTT
abundance: NA; j_gene: TRBJ2-1; v_gene: TRBV2; d_gene: NA; CDR3aa: CASSEGREQFF; CDR3nt: TGTGCCAGCAGTGAAGGGAGGGAGCAGTTCTTC
abundance: NA; j_gene: TRBJ1-2; v_gene: TRBV5-1; d_gene: TRBD1; CDR3aa: CASRSGQENNYGYTF; CDR3nt: TGCGCCAGCAGATCGGGACAGGAAAATAACTATGGCTACACCTTC
abundance: once; j_gene: TRBJ1-5; v_gene: TRBV30; d_gene: NA; CDR3aa: CAWNRGGSNQPQHF; CDR3nt: TGTGCCTGGAATCGGGGAGGGAGCAATCAGCCCCAGCATTTT
abundance: NA; j_gene: TRBJ1-2; v_gene: TRBV5-6; d_gene: NA; CDR3aa: CASSFPTGAAYGYTF; CDR3nt: TGTGCCAGCAGCTTCCCTACCGGTGCGGCCTATGGCTACACCTTC
abundance: NA; j_gene: TRBJ1-5; v_gene: TRBV27; d_gene: NA; CDR3aa: CASRRGGAGNQPQHF; CDR3nt: TGTGCCAGCAGACGGGGGGGGGCAGGCAATCAGCCCCAGCATTTT
abundance: NA; j_gene: TRBJ1-1; v_gene: TRBV4-3; d_gene: NA; CDR3aa: CASSQGTPSKTEAFF; CDR3nt: TGCGCCAGCAGCCAAGGTACACCGTCCAAAACTGAAGCTTTCTTT
abundance: NA; j_gene: TRBJ1-1; v_gene: TRBV4-2; d_gene: NA; CDR3aa: CASSYAGARVRTPEAFF; CDR3nt: TGTGCCAGCAGCTATGCAGGGGCGCGGGTCAGAACTCCTGAAGCTTTCTTT
abundance: NA; j_gene: TRBJ2-1; v_gene: TRBV6-6; d_gene: TRBD2; CDR3aa: CASSTGLAGKGEQFF; CDR3nt: TGTGCCAGCAGTACCGGACTAGCGGGAAAGGGTGAGCAGTTCTTC
abundance: NA; j_gene: TRBJ2-3; v_gene: TRBV7-2; d_gene: TRBD2; CDR3aa: CASSSQASGGANTQYF; CDR3nt: TGTGCCAGCAGCTCCCAGGCCAGCGGGGGCGCGAATACGCAGTATTTT
abundance: NA; j_gene: TRBJ2-3; v_gene: TRBV7-3; d_gene: NA; CDR3aa: CASSLYSTDTQYF; CDR3nt: TGTGCCAGCAGCTTGTATAGCACAGATACGCAGTATTTT
abundance: NA; j_gene: TRBJ1-5; v_gene: TRBV5-3; d_gene: NA; CDR3aa: CARRQTGTTDQPQHF; CDR3nt: TGTGCCAGAAGACAAACCGGGACAACAGATCAGCCCCAGCATTTT
abundance: NA; j_gene: TRBJ2-5; v_gene: TRBV6-1; d_gene: TRBD2; CDR3aa: CASTSSGGASETQYF; CDR3nt: TGTGCCAGCACTTCTAGCGGGGGGGCGTCAGAGACCCAGTACTTC
abundance: NA; j_gene: TRBJ1-1; v_gene: TRBV18; d_gene: TRBD1; CDR3aa: CASSPGQVNTEAFF; CDR3nt: TGTGCCAGCTCACCGGGACAGGTGAACACTGAAGCTTTCTTT
abundance: NA; j_gene: TRBJ2-3; v_gene: TRBV11-2; d_gene: TRBD2; CDR3aa: CASSLGLAGGTDTQYF; CDR3nt: TGTGCCAGCAGCTTGGGACTAGCGGGGGGCACAGATACGCAGTATTTT
abundance: once; j_gene: TRBJ1-5; v_gene: TRBV5-8; d_gene: TRBD1; CDR3aa: CASSATGGGQPQHF; CDR3nt: TGTGCCAGCAGCGCGACAGGGGGGGGTCAGCCCCAGCATTTT
abundance: NA; j_gene: TRBJ1-2; v_gene: TRBV7-3; d_gene: NA; CDR3aa: CASSPGGDFGYTF; CDR3nt: TGTGCCAGCAGCCCGGGCGGGGACTTTGGCTACACCTTC
abundance: NA; j_gene: TRBJ1-1; v_gene: TRBV5-6; d_gene: NA; CDR3aa: CASSSGALIAAEAFF; CDR3nt: TGTGCCAGCAGCTCGGGAGCCTTGATCGCCGCTGAAGCTTTCTTT
abundance: NA; j_gene: TRBJ1-2; v_gene: TRBV5-6; d_gene: NA; CDR3aa: CASRSTATNYGYTF; CDR3nt: TGTGCCAGCAGGTCGACAGCTACAAACTATGGCTACACCTTC
abundance: NA; j_gene: TRBJ1-4; v_gene: TRBV11-2; d_gene: NA; CDR3aa: CASSPRLLPTNEKLFF; CDR3nt: TGTGCCAGCAGCCCCCGATTACTACCAACTAATGAAAAACTGTTTTTT
abundance: NA; j_gene: TRBJ1-4; v_gene: TRBV4-3; d_gene: TRBD1; CDR3aa: CASSHGRGLTNEKLFF; CDR3nt: TGCGCCAGCAGCCATGGCAGGGGGCTTACTAATGAAAAACTGTTTTTT
abundance: NA; j_gene: TRBJ2-3; v_gene: TRBV10-3; d_gene: NA; CDR3aa: CAITRDLGTDTQYF; CDR3nt: TGTGCCATCACCCGGGATTTGGGCACAGATACGCAGTATTTT
abundance: once; j_gene: TRBJ2-7; v_gene: TRBV7-9; d_gene: TRBD1; CDR3aa: CASSQGTGVYEQYF; CDR3nt: TGTGCCAGCAGCCAAGGGACAGGGGTCTACGAGCAGTACTTC
abundance: NA; j_gene: TRBJ2-2; v_gene: TRBV2; d_gene: TRBD2; CDR3aa: CATHSGDDTGELFF; CDR3nt: TGTGCCACCCATAGCGGGGACGACACCGGGGAGCTGTTTTTT
abundance: NA; j_gene: TRBJ2-1; v_gene: TRBV25-1; d_gene: TRBD2; CDR3aa: CAIGLAGGSEQFF; CDR3nt: TGTGCCATCGGACTAGCGGGAGGAAGTGAGCAGTTCTTC
abundance: NA; j_gene: TRBJ1-2; v_gene: TRBV9; d_gene: TRBD1; CDR3aa: CASSPQGTNYGYTF; CDR3nt: TGTGCCAGCAGTCCACAGGGGACTAACTATGGCTACACCTTC
abundance: NA; j_gene: TRBJ1-1; v_gene: TRBV6-6; d_gene: NA; CDR3aa: CASSFPPDTEAFF; CDR3nt: TGTGCCAGCAGTTTCCCGCCGGACACTGAAGCTTTCTTT
abundance: NA; j_gene: TRBJ2-5; v_gene: TRBV7-2; d_gene: NA; CDR3aa: CASSSRSDGTQYF; CDR3nt: TGTGCCAGCAGCTCCAGGTCGGATGGGACCCAGTACTTC
abundance: NA; j_gene: TRBJ1-1; v_gene: TRBV11-2; d_gene: NA; CDR3aa: CASSSPGGTEAFF; CDR3nt: TGTGCCAGCAGCTCGCCGGGGGGCACTGAAGCTTTCTTT
abundance: NA; j_gene: TRBJ2-1; v_gene: TRBV5-1; d_gene: TRBD2; CDR3aa: CASSVTSGGAHEQFF; CDR3nt: TGCGCCAGCAGCGTCACTAGCGGGGGGGCTCATGAGCAGTTCTTC
abundance: NA; j_gene: TRBJ2-7; v_gene: TRBV30; d_gene: TRBD2; CDR3aa: CAWSLAGAPGGEQYF; CDR3nt: TGTGCCTGGAGCTTAGCGGGAGCCCCGGGCGGCGAGCAGTACTTC
abundance: NA; j_gene: TRBJ1-2; v_gene: TRBV7-3; d_gene: NA; CDR3aa: CASSLTGRDGYTF; CDR3nt: TGTGCCAGCAGCTTAACGGGCAGAGATGGCTACACCTTC
abundance: NA; j_gene: TRBJ1-1; v_gene: TRBV2; d_gene: NA; CDR3aa: CASSAQTAEAFF; CDR3nt: TGTGCCAGCAGTGCCCAGACAGCTGAAGCTTTCTTT
abundance: NA; j_gene: TRBJ2-2; v_gene: TRBV10-3; d_gene: TRBD1; CDR3aa: CAISEGQGATGELFF; CDR3nt: TGTGCCATCAGTGAGGGACAGGGGGCGACCGGGGAGCTGTTTTTT
abundance: NA; j_gene: TRBJ1-1; v_gene: TRBV7-8; d_gene: NA; CDR3aa: CASSPDRGGPFF; CDR3nt: TGTGCCAGCAGCCCCGACAGAGGGGGACCTTTCTTT
abundance: NA; j_gene: TRBJ2-3; v_gene: TRBV7-2; d_gene: NA; CDR3aa: CASGEQAGWGPSTDTQYF; CDR3nt: TGTGCCAGCGGCGAACAGGCCGGGTGGGGCCCCAGCACAGATACGCAGTATTTT
abundance: NA; j_gene: TRBJ1-1; v_gene: TRBV7-9; d_gene: TRBD1; CDR3aa: CASSLDRGQGGTEAFF; CDR3nt: TGTGCCAGCAGCTTAGATAGGGGGCAGGGGGGCACTGAAGCTTTCTTT
abundance: NA; j_gene: TRBJ2-1; v_gene: TRBV29-1; d_gene: TRBD1; CDR3aa: CSAGQSNEQFF; CDR3nt: TGCAGCGCGGGACAGAGCAATGAGCAGTTCTTC
abundance: NA; j_gene: TRBJ2-7; v_gene: TRBV4-2; d_gene: TRBD2; CDR3aa: CASSQAGGSPYEQYF; CDR3nt: TGTGCCAGCAGCCAAGCGGGGGGTTCCCCCTACGAGCAGTACTTC
abundance: NA; j_gene: TRBJ2-7; v_gene: TRBV7-2; d_gene: NA; CDR3aa: CASSLGGGVVYEQYF; CDR3nt: TGTGCCAGCAGCTTAGGTGGAGGGGTCGTCTACGAGCAGTACTTC
abundance: NA; j_gene: TRBJ2-7; v_gene: TRBV5-6; d_gene: TRBD1; CDR3aa: CASRRRDRGSYEQYF; CDR3nt: TGTGCCAGCAGACGCCGGGACAGGGGTTCCTACGAGCAGTACTTC